The entry below describes one TCR beta chain. This clonotype was seen ten or more times. The target of this receptor is not known. Within one base of it there is no much larger clone, and no base qualities were kept. This entry is derived from a study of T cells after yellow fever vaccination (dated by TCRdb to between 2018 and 2020). For the wider study: The SMART-Seq v4 Ultra Low Input RNA kit was used to prepare libraries from fractions with low cell numbers. To track T-cell clones before and after primary and booster YFV17D yellow fever vaccination, bulk TCR alpha and beta repertoires were sequenced longitudinally. Two healthy male donors, one aged 18 to 30 and one aged 30 to 40 years, were included in the cohort. Bulk PBMC replicates and cell subsets were isolated from blood drawn at multiple timepoints before and after both primary and secondary immunization.

Measured from the cysteine to the phenylalanine, the CDR3 is 15 residues long. The only DNA kept is the CDR3, 45 bases in frame from the first base. The germline V end is reduced by 6 bases and the J end by 1 base; junction bases left unmatched: 8. The germline V gene supplies CDR1 LGHNA and CDR2 YSLEER. This specimen's treatment or condition label, per the study, means: live attenuated yellow fever vaccine strain. Two biological replicates of bulk PBMCs were collected at each blood-draw timepoint. A standard Ficoll-Paque protocol was used to isolate PBMCs from peripheral blood. TriZol was used to extract RNA from bulk PBMCs, from CD4 and CD8 fractions, and from dextramer-positive and dextramer-negative fractions. TCRdb records Illumina NovaSeq 6000 as the sequencer. TCR cDNA was synthesized by 5'RACE template switching, which introduced a universal primer site and unique molecular identifiers. Priming of cDNA synthesis was performed from both the TCR alpha and TCR beta constant segments. Two PCR steps were used to amplify libraries, with sample barcodes and sequencing adapters being added in the second step. Sequencing of libraries was done on Illumina HiSeq 2500 (2x100 bp) or NovaSeq (2x150 bp). The paper's processing steps were these. Reads were demultiplexed and collapsed into UMI consensus sequences with MIGEC, and V(D)J alignment was performed with MiXCR. Vaccine-responding clonotypes were identified with edgeR using replicate PBMC samples, with FDR below 0.01 and a log2 fold change above 5 up to day 15 being required. Each bulk clonotype was labeled CD4 or CD8 based on which sequenced repertoire, CD4 or CD8, contained the clonotype at higher abundance. The public sequencing data were trimmed at Q25 with fastp and processed into clonotypes with MiXCR by TCRdb, which kept only in-frame beta chains. All rows with the same CDR3 protein become a single entry with the most common DNA and genes. The V and J calls here are based on TCRdb, not the publication. Present in this sample are 250,000 to 400,000 distinct CDR3 sequences, approximately 4% of which were seen just once. Less than 20% of the sample lies in the top ten.

Study-wide findings and limitations: The secondary T-cell response was weaker than the primary response but faster, peaking on day 5 instead of day 15. A small fraction of clonotypes showed up in both the CD4 and CD8 compartments, probably as a result of convergent recombination. Most clones expanded after primary vaccination (approximately 95% of CD4 and roughly 90% of CD8) were re-detected after the booster, suggesting that broad memory maintenance occurred. Because abundant contaminating clonotypes from the bulk population could be contained in FACS-sorted repertoires, computational filtering was required. Only a couple of donors were included in the study, so the extent to which the findings can be generalized is limited.

The TCR originated in a man between 18 and 35 years old who received the YFV17D yellow fever vaccine. Specimen: PBMCs, collected 15 days after the yellow fever booster vaccination. The rearranged chain carries TRBV4-3 and TRBJ1-1, with 7 middle bases fitting TRBD1. The CDR3 protein is CASRYRGGGNTEAFF. The DNA sequence is given as TGCGCCAGCAGATACAGGGGCGGTGGGAACACTGAAGCTTTCTTT.